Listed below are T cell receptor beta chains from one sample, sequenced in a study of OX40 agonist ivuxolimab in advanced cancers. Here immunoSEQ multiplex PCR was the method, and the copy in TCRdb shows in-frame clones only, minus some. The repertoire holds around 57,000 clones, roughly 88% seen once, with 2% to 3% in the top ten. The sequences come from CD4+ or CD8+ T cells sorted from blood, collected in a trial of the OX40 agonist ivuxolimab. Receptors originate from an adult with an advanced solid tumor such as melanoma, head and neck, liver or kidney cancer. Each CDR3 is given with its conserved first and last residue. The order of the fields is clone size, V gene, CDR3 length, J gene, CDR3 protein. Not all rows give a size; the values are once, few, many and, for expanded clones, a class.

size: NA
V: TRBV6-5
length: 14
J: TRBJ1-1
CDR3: CASRFRGANTEAFF

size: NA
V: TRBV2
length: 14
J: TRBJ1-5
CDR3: CASTPSGGNQPQHF

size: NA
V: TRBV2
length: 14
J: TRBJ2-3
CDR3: CASSEGGGTDTQYF

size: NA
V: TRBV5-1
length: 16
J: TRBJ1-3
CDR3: CASSPYGGSSGNTIYF

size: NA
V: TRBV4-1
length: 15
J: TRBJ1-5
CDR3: CASSFIQGANQPQHF

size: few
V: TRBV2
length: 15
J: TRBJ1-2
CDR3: CASSESGRGLNGYTF

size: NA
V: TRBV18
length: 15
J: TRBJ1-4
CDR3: CASSLTGKANEKLFF

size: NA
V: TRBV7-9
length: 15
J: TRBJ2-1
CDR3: CASSLWARGHNEQFF

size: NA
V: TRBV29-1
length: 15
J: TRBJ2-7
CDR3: CSVDFSLAGSGEQYF

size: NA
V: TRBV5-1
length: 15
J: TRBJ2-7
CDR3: CASSSASVSHYEQYF

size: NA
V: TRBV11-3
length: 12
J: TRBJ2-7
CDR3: CASSLGLGEQYF

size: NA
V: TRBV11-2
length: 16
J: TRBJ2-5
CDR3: CASTRWGTNVGETQYF

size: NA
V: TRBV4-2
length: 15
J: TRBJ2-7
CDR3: CASSQVGGGSPEQYF

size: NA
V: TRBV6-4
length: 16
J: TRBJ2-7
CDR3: CASRERGDSSSYEQYF

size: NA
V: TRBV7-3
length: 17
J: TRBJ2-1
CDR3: CASSPDRGTSGENEQFF

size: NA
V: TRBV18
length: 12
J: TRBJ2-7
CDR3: CASRQGPTEQYF

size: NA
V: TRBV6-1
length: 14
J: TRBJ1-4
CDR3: CASSEGVQGGVLFF

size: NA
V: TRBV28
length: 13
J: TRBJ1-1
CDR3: CASSTPANTEAFF